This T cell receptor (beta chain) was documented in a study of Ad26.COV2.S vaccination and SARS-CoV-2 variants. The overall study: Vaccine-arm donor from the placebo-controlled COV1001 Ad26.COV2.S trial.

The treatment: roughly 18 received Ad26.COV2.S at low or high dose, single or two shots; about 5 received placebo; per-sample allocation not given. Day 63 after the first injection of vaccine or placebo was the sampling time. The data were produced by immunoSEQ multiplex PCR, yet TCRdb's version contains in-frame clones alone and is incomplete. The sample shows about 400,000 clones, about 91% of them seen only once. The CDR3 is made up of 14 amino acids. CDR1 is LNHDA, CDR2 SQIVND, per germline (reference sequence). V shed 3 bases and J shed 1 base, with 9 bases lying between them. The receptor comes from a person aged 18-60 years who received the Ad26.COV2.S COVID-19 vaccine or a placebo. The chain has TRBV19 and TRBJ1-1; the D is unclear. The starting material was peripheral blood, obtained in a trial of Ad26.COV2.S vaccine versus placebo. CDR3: CASSMEGRNTEAFF. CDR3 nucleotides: TGTGCCAGTAGTATGGAGGGCCGGAACACTGAAGCTTTCTTT.